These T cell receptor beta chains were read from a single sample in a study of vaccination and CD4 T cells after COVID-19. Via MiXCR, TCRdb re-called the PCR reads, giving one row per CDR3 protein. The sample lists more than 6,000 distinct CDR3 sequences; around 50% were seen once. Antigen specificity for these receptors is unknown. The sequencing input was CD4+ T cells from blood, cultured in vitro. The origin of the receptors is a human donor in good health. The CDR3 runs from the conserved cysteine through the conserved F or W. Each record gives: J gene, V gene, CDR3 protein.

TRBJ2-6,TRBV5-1,CASGDRPTGANVLTF
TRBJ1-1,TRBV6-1,CASHTKAGTEAFF
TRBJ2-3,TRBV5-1,CASSLDGTSTDTQYF
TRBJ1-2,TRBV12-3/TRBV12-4,CASSLARGFTYGYTF
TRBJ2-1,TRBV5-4,CASSPDSGVMGNEQFF
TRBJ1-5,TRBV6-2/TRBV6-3,CASSPHQGGGSNQPQHF
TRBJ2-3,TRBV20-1,CSVVGGPAGTQYF
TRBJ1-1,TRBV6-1,CASRRAGWGTETRAEAFF
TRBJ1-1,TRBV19,CASTHPGLGNTEAFF
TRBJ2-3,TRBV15,CATSRDTPGQGAKMLLDTQYF
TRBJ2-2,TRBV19,CASQERGANTGELFF
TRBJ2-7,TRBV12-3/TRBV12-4,CASSFKRAGEQYF
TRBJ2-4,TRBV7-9,CASSLAAGRNIQYF
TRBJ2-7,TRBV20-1,CSASRGLAGSYEQYF
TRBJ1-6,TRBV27,CASSLGRSYNSPLHF
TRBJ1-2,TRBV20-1,CSASAGGYTF
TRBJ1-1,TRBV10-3,CAIMGLPNTEAFF
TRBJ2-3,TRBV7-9,CASSSTGTGTQYF
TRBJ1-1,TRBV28,CASSFSAIQNTEAFF
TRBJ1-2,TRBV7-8,CASSPRFVQGGGYTF
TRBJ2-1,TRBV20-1,CSARDPGQFLYNEQFF
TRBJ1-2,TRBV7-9,CASRREELGDYTF
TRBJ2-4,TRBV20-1,CSASSEGGIGIQYF
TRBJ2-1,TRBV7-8,CASSPGTYNEQFF
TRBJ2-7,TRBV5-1,CASSLGDYEQYF
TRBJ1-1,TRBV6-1,CAVSPGSPEAFF
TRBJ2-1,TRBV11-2,CASSQMTGRYNEQFF
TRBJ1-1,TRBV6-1,CASRPETGYTEAFF
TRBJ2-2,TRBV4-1,CASSQEWSTGELFF
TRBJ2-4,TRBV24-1,CATSDSGQGIAKNIQYF
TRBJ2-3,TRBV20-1,CSATRRGDTQYF
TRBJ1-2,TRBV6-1,CASSAGDGYTF
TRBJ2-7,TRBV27,CASSLFTPPSYEQYF
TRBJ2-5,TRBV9,CASGGETGHYQETQYF
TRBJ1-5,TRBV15,CATSGLGSRQPQHF
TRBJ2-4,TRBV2,CATGGQRTDIQYF
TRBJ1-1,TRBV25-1,CASSDSSGRNTEAFF
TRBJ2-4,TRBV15,CATKNGSPVKNIQYF
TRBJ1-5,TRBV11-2,CASSLSSGALFQPQHF
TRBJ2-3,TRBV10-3,CAISAGTLPPTDTQYF